These 7 T cell receptor beta chains were sequenced from one sample in a study of OX40 agonist ivuxolimab in advanced cancers. Profiling relied on immunoSEQ multiplex PCR, and the TCRdb table lists in-frame clones only, not all of them. The sample consists of about 58,000 clones, 70% to 80% of them appearing once. Sequences were derived from CD4+ or CD8+ T cells sorted from blood, sampled in a trial of the OX40 agonist ivuxolimab. All receptors come from an adult with an advanced solid tumor such as melanoma, head and neck, liver or kidney cancer.

The genes are TRBV6-6 and TRBJ1-6; D is uncertain. Trimming took off 0 bases at V and 9 bases at J, with 9 bases between the two ends. Germline CDR1 MNHNY, CDR2 SVGAGI (reference sequence). This CDR3 has 14 residues. DNA of the CDR3: TGTGCCAGCAGTTACTCGAGGCTGGGTTCACCCCTCCACTTT. Protein: CASSYSRLGSPLHF.

In this sample, this clone turned up once. The chain carries TRBV5-6 and TRBJ1-6, with 7 positions matching TRBD1. Germline values: CDR1 SGHDT, CDR2 YYEEEE. The CDR3 has 14 amino acids. The trim removed 0 bases at V and 9 bases at J, leaving 3 bases unmatched. CDR3 protein: CASSLGQGLSPLHF. The CDR3, as DNA: TGTGCCAGCAGCTTGGGACAGGGACTTTCACCCCTCCACTTT.

This chain uses TRBV30 with TRBJ1-6; D is undetermined. Germline CDR1 reads GTSNPN; CDR2 reads SVGIG (reference sequence). CDR3 size: 13 residues. Trimming pared 0 bases from V and 10 bases from J, leaving 10 bases between. CDR3 DNA: TGTGCCTGGAGTGTATTAGAAGAATCACCCCTCCACTTT. Amino acid sequence: CAWSVLEESPLHF.

This clone was recorded a few times. The chain has TRBV28 and TRBJ2-1; the match to TRBD2 covers 10 bases. The CDR3 has 11 amino acids. V dropped 8 bases and J dropped 8; count of bases not matched to a gene: 0. Germline CDR1 reads MDHEN; CDR2 reads SYDVKM. This CDR3 is CASGTSDEQFF. The CDR3 nucleotides read TGTGCCAGCGGGACTAGCGATGAGCAGTTCTTC.

The V call is TRBV30, the J call TRBJ2-2; D is tentatively TRBD1 or TRBD2 (5 bases each). Germline V gene data show CDR1 as GTSNPN and CDR2 as SVGIG (reference sequence). V was cut by 5 bases and J by 2 bases, with 12 bases left in between. The CDR3 has 14 residues. The chain's CDR3 is CAWGRDRNTGELFF. CDR3 bases: TGTGCCTGGGGCCGGGACCGAAACACCGGGGAGCTGTTTTTT.

This chain connects TRBV2 to TRBJ2-7, with D perhaps matching TRBD1 (5 bases). The germline V and J ends were trimmed by 6 bases and 0 bases, with 12 bases remaining between them. Germline V gene sequence: CDR1 SNHLY, CDR2 FYNNEI. CDR3 length equals 14 residues. The CDR3: CASRTRTSSYEQYF. CDR3 coding DNA: TGTGCCAGCAGAACGAGGACATCCTCCTACGAGCAGTACTTC.

The V and J genes are TRBV30 and TRBJ2-5; D perhaps matches TRBD2 (6 bases). This CDR3 region has 15 residues. Germline V CDR1 and CDR2: GTSNPN, SVGIG (reference sequence). Trimming removed 2 bases from V and 1 base from J, with 14 bases in between. CDR3 residues: CAWSSDWRGQETQYF. The CDR3 DNA sequence: TGTGCCTGGAGTTCCGATTGGCGGGGCCAAGAGACCCAGTACTTC.